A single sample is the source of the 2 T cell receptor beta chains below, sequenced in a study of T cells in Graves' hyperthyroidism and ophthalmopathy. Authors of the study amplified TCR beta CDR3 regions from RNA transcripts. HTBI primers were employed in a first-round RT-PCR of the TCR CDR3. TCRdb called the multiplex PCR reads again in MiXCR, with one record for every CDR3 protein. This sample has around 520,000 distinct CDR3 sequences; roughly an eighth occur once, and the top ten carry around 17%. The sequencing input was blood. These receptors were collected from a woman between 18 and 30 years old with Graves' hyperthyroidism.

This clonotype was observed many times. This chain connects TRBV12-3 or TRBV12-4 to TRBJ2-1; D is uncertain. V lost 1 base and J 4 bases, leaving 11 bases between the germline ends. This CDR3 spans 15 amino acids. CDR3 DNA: TGTGCCAGCAGTTTAGATAGGGCTGCGTACAATGAGCAGTTCTTC. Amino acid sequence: CASSLDRAAYNEQFF.

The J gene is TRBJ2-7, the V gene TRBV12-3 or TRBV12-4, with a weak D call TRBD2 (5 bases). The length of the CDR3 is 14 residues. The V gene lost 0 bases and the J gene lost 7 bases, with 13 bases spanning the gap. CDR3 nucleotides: TGTGCCAGCAGTTTAGCGGGAGCAGCGAGGGAGCAGTACTTC. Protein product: CASSLAGAAREQYF.